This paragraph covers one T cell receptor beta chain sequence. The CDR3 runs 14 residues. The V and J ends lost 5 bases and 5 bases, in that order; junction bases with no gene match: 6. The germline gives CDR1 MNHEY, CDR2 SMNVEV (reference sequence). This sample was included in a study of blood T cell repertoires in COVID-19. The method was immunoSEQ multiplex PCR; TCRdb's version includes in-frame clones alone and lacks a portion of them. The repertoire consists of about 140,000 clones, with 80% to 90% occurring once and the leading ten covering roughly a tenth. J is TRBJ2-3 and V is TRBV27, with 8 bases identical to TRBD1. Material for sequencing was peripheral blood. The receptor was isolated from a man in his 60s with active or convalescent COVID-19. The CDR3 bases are TGTGCCAGCAGTCGTTCCAGGGGGCGAGATACGCAGTATTTT. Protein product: CASSRSRGRDTQYF.